These T cell receptor beta chains were read from a single sample in a study of regulatory T cells in long-lasting Graves disease. Via MiXCR, TCRdb re-called the multiplex PCR reads, giving one row per CDR3 protein. The sample has about 420,000 distinct CDR3 sequences, about 17% seen once. This sample was also put to use in a study of T cells in Graves' hyperthyroidism and ophthalmopathy.

Sequencing was performed on peripheral blood mononuclear cells (PBMCs), taken at new diagnosis, from a patient treated with antithyroid drugs. The receptor source for this set is a young woman with Graves disease. The CDR3 runs from the conserved cysteine through the conserved F or W. Fields, in order: clone size, D gene, J gene, V gene, CDR3 DNA, CDR3 protein. D genes are given only for firm matches. Not every row has a clone size; where given, it reads once, few, many or a size class.

many | NA | TRBJ2-7 | TRBV3-1 | TGTGCCAGCAGCCAAGACGGCCTCTACGAGCAGTACTTC | CASSQDGLYEQYF
NA | NA | TRBJ2-7 | TRBV25-1 | TGTGCCAGCAGTGAACCCTTGGGGAGCTCCTACGAGCAGTACTTC | CASSEPLGSSYEQYF
few | NA | TRBJ2-3 | TRBV7-9 | TGTGCCAGCAGCTTCCTGGATAACACAGATACGCAGTATTTT | CASSFLDNTDTQYF
NA | NA | TRBJ1-2 | TRBV25-1 | TGTGCCAGCAGTACTGACACCCAGATTGGTGGCTACACCTTC | CASSTDTQIGGYTF
many | TRBD1 | TRBJ2-1 | TRBV20-1 | TGCAGTGCTAGAGTCCTGGGGACAGGGGAATTCAATGAGCAGTTCTTC | CSARVLGTGEFNEQFF
many | NA | TRBJ2-2 | TRBV20-1 | TGCAGTGCTAGGTCCGGGGTCACCGGGGAGCTGTTTTTT | CSARSGVTGELFF
NA | NA | TRBJ1-5 | TRBV7-8 | TGTGCCAGCAGCTTAGGGGAGAATCAGCCCCAGCATTTT | CASSLGENQPQHF
NA | TRBD1 | TRBJ1-3 | TRBV10-2 | TGCGCCAGCACCCCCGAAGTGAGGTCAGGGGGGAACACCATATATTTT | CASTPEVRSGGNTIYF
NA | TRBD2 | TRBJ2-6 | TRBV4-1 | TGCGCCAGCAGCCATAGACTAGCGGGAGCCGGGGCCAACGTCCTGACTTTC | CASSHRLAGAGANVLTF
many | TRBD1 | TRBJ2-7 | TRBV5-1 | TGCGCCAGCAAGGTGGGGGGGACAGGGGCGGTCGAGCAGTACTTC | CASKVGGTGAVEQYF
many | NA | TRBJ1-2 | TRBV28 | TGTGCCAGCAGCAACAACCGGGCGTTATATGGCTACACCTTC | CASSNNRALYGYTF
NA | TRBD1 | TRBJ1-5 | TRBV9 | TGTGCCAGCAGCGTTAGTGGGGACAGGGGTCAGCCCCAGCATTTT | CASSVSGDRGQPQHF
many | NA | TRBJ2-7 | TRBV6-1 | TGTGCCAGCAGTCCCGCGGTAGCCAACTACGAGCAGTACTTC | CASSPAVANYEQYF
many | TRBD2 | TRBJ2-1 | TRBV6-2/TRBV6-3 | TGCGCCAGCAGCCCCGGGACTAGCGACTACAATGAGCAGTTCTTC | CASSPGTSDYNEQFF
few | TRBD1 | TRBJ2-2 | TRBV7-9 | TGTGCCAGCAGCTTAAGCGGGACAGGGTTATTGTCCGGGGAGCTGTTTTTT | CASSLSGTGLLSGELFF
few | TRBD2 | TRBJ2-1 | TRBV4-2 | TGTGCCAGCAGCCAAGATGCTAGCGGGGTCACGCGGTTCTTC | CASSQDASGVTRFF
NA | TRBD2 | TRBJ2-7 | TRBV5-1 | TGCGCCAGCAGCCGCGGACTAGCGGGAGTAGGCCACGAGCAGTACTTC | CASSRGLAGVGHEQYF
many | NA | TRBJ1-1 | TRBV7-2 | TGTGCCAGCAGCCCCACGGGGTTTGACACTGAAGCTTTCTTT | CASSPTGFDTEAFF
many | TRBD1 | TRBJ2-5 | TRBV6-1 | TGTGCCAGCAGGGGGACAGCTAGTACTTCGCTTCAAGAGACCCAGTACTTC | CASRGTASTSLQETQYF
NA | TRBD1 | TRBJ2-1 | TRBV6-5 | TGTGCCAGCAGTTTTTGGTCCGGACAGGGGTTGAGGCAGTTCTTC | CASSFWSGQGLRQFF
many | TRBD2 | TRBJ2-5 | TRBV6-1 | TGTGCCAGCAGCCAGACTAGCGGGAACCAAGAGACCCAGTACTTC | CASSQTSGNQETQYF
few | TRBD1 | TRBJ2-7 | TRBV3-1 | TGTGCCAGCAGATCCGGGACAGGGTACGAGCAGTACTTC | CASRSGTGYEQYF
NA | NA | TRBJ2-7 | TRBV9 | TGTGCCTCCAGCCGGGAGTTCTCCTACGAGCAGTACTTC | CASSREFSYEQYF
NA | TRBD2 | TRBJ2-3 | TRBV4-2 | TGTGCCAGCAGCCAAGACGCGCTAGCGGGAGGGCCAACAGATACGCAGTATTTT | CASSQDALAGGPTDTQYF
many | NA | TRBJ2-7 | TRBV12-3/TRBV12-4 | TGTGCCAGCAGTGTAGCGGACACCCAAGTCTACGAGCAGTACTTC | CASSVADTQVYEQYF
NA | NA | TRBJ2-7 | TRBV7-8 | TGTGCCAGCAGCCAGACCGGGACCCACCGAAGGTACGAGCAGGACTTC | CASSQTGTHRRYEQDF
many | NA | TRBJ2-5 | TRBV7-9 | TGTGCCGTTTTCGGGCTAGAGAACCAAGAGACCCAGTACTTC | CAVFGLENQETQYF
many | NA | TRBJ2-7 | TRBV5-1 | TGCGCCAGCAGCTTGAGTGGGGGCGGGACACGAACCTACGAGCAGTACTTC | CASSLSGGGTRTYEQYF
many | NA | TRBJ1-6 | TRBV28 | TGTGCCAGCAGACTTTACAGGGATAATTCACCCCTCCACTTT | CASRLYRDNSPLHF
few | TRBD2 | TRBJ2-5 | TRBV6-5 | TGTGCCAGCAGTTATCTAGCGGGAGGACGAGAGACCCAGTACTTC | CASSYLAGGRETQYF
few | NA | TRBJ2-5 | TRBV2 | TGTGCCAGCAGTGAAAGCGCGGGGACCCAGTACTTC | CASSESAGTQYF
many | NA | TRBJ1-2 | TRBV18 | TGTGCCAGCTCCCCGGGGCGGCAGAACTATGGCTACACCTTC | CASSPGRQNYGYTF
many | NA | TRBJ1-5 | TRBV7-8 | TGTGCCAGCAGCAAGGACAGCCACAATCAGCCCCAGCATTTT | CASSKDSHNQPQHF
many | NA | TRBJ1-1 | TRBV7-2 | TGTGCCAGCAGCTTAGATCCGGTCACTGAAGCTTTCTTT | CASSLDPVTEAFF
few | NA | TRBJ2-7 | TRBV20-1 | TGCAGTGCTAACAGGGATATTGAGCAGTACTTC | CSANRDIEQYF
NA | NA | TRBJ2-5 | TRBV5-1 | TGCGCCAGCAGCTTGGAGGGCAAGACCCAGTACTTC | CASSLEGKTQYF
few | NA | TRBJ1-5 | TRBV12-3/TRBV12-4 | TGTGCAGAATCAACGTTGAATAGCAATCAGCCCCAGCATTTT | CAESTLNSNQPQHF
many | NA | TRBJ2-2 | TRBV2 | TGTGCCAGCAGGACGCGAGGGTTGGACACCGGGGAGCTGTTTTTT | CASRTRGLDTGELFF
many | NA | TRBJ1-2 | TRBV24-1 | TGTGCCACCAGTAAACAAGATAACTATGGCTACACCTTC | CATSKQDNYGYTF
NA | TRBD1 | TRBJ1-2 | TRBV6-1 | TGTGCCAGCAGTACCTACAGGGGCGCTAACTATGGCTACACCTTC | CASSTYRGANYGYTF
many | NA | TRBJ1-1 | TRBV20-1 | TGCAGTGCCCTTCAAGGGAGCGAATATGAAGCTTTCTTT | CSALQGSEYEAFF
NA | TRBD1 | TRBJ1-2 | TRBV20-1 | TGCAGTGCTAGAGATCTCCCGGGACAGGGCCTTTCTGGCTATGGCTACACCTTC | CSARDLPGQGLSGYGYTF
NA | NA | TRBJ2-2 | TRBV5-6 | TGTGCCAGCAGCTTGGACAGCCGGGCCGGGGAGCTGTTTTTT | CASSLDSRAGELFF
few | NA | TRBJ2-1 | TRBV7-3 | TGTGCCAGCAGCCTCGTCACTGGCTCCTACAATGAGCAGTTCTTC | CASSLVTGSYNEQFF
NA | NA | TRBJ1-2 | TRBV28 | TGTGCCAGCAGTTTTGGCTACTATGGCTACACCTTC | CASSFGYYGYTF
many | TRBD2 | TRBJ2-7 | TRBV20-1 | TGCAGTGCTGGGTTGGCGGGAGAGTTCTACGAGCAGTACTTC | CSAGLAGEFYEQYF
many | TRBD2 | TRBJ2-5 | TRBV28 | TGTGCCAGCAGTTTGGAGGGAGGGGATGGGACCCAGTACTTC | CASSLEGGDGTQYF
few | TRBD1 | TRBJ2-7 | TRBV15 | TGTGCCACCAGCAGACCCCCGGGACAGGGGCGCGAGCAGTACTTC | CATSRPPGQGREQYF
NA | NA | TRBJ2-7 | TRBV12-3/TRBV12-4 | TGTGCCAGCAGTCAAATCCCCTACGAGCAGTACTTC | CASSQIPYEQYF
many | TRBD1 | TRBJ2-7 | TRBV3-1 | TGTGCCAGCAGCTTTACAGGGGTATCCTACGAGCAGTACTTC | CASSFTGVSYEQYF
few | NA | TRBJ2-1 | TRBV30 | TGTGCCTGGAGTGTACTAGGGGGGGATGAGCAGTTCTTC | CAWSVLGGDEQFF
NA | TRBD1 | TRBJ1-2 | TRBV27 | TGTGCCAGCAGCCGTAGACAGGGAAAGGAGTTATATGGCTACACCTTC | CASSRRQGKELYGYTF
many | NA | TRBJ2-7 | TRBV12-3/TRBV12-4 | TGTGCCAGCAGTTCCCGGAGGAGCCCACTCTACGAGCAGTACTTC | CASSSRRSPLYEQYF
many | TRBD2 | TRBJ2-5 | TRBV20-1 | TGCAGTGCTAGAGGTAGCGGGACTGAGACCCAGTACTTC | CSARGSGTETQYF
NA | TRBD1 | TRBJ1-5 | TRBV25-1 | TGTGCCAGCAGTGGGCAGCCGGGACAGGGGCAGCCCCAGCATTTT | CASSGQPGQGQPQHF
NA | NA | TRBJ1-5 | TRBV4-1 | TGCGCCAGCAGCCAAGATGCAGGGACCAGCAATCAGCCCCAGCATTTT | CASSQDAGTSNQPQHF